The source of this T cell receptor beta chain is a study of blood T cell repertoires in COVID-19. Seattle enrolled patients during active infection and tracked them longitudinally. V trimming: 2 bases; J trimming: 2 bases; junction bases outside the gene matches: 3. There are 16 residues in the CDR3. Germline CDR1 and CDR2: MGHDK and SYGVNS. Authors' data handling: Amplification of reference gene primers was used by the study to estimate nucleated cell counts. Using immunoSEQ multiplex PCR, the repertoire was profiled, and TCRdb retains in-frame clones only, with some absent. V and J calls and clone size are those listed in that table; D and trimming were worked out from the DNA. The repertoire includes hundreds of thousands of clones, 70% to 90% of them detected once, and roughly 0.87% sits in the top ten.

This chain uses TRBV25-1 with TRBJ1-5, with TRBD1 matching over 10 bases. The receptor was isolated from a young man with COVID-19, enrolled during active disease. Material for sequencing was peripheral blood. CDR3 DNA: TGTGCCAGCAGTGAAGGGACAGGGGTTCGCAATCAGCCCCAGCATTTT. It encodes CASSEGTGVRNQPQHF.